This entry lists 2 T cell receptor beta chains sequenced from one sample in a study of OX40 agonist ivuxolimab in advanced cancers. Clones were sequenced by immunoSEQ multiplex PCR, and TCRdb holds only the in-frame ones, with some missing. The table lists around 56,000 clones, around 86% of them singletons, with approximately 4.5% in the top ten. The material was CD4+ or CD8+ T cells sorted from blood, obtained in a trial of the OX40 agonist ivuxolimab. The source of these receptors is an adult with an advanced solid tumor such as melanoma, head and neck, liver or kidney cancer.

CDR3 amino acids: CASKRETDTQYF. The CDR3 DNA follows: TGTGCCAGCAAACGGGAAACAGATACGCAGTATTTT. This chain connects TRBV2 to TRBJ2-3, with D perhaps TRBD2 (5 bases). Between the trimmed V and J ends, which lost 7 bases and 3 bases, there was a span of 8 bases. Germline V gene data show CDR1 as SNHLY and CDR2 as FYNNEI. This CDR3 has 12 amino acids.

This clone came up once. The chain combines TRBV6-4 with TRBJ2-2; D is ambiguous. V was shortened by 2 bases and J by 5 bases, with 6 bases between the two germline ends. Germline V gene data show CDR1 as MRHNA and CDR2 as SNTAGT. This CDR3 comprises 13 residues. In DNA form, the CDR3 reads TGTGCCAGCAGTGACGCGGCAACCGGGGAGCTGTTTTTT. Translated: CASSDAATGELFF.